This section outlines one TCR beta chain sequence together with its context. Its matching antigen is unknown. The trim removed 5 bases at V and 12 bases at J, leaving 8 bases unmatched. Germline V gene data show CDR1 as LNHDA and CDR2 as SQIVND (reference sequence). This CDR3 is 13 amino acids long. Only in-frame clones appear in the TCRdb table, and some are missing; sequencing was by immunoSEQ multiplex PCR. Of 30,000 or so clones listed, around nine tenths are singletons. This entry comes from a study of STAT5B mutations in CD4+ large granular lymphocyte leukemia. Study background: Among healthy controls, a particular HLA allele went with more CDR3 'QG' motifs. Study-level findings and limits: Higher CD4+ than CD8+ T-LGLL clonality might reflect small sample size.

This TCR was recovered from a human donor in good health. Sequencing was done on a sample of CD4+ T cells from blood buffy coats. The J gene is TRBJ2-1, the V gene TRBV19; 9 positions agree with TRBD2. The CDR3 sequence: CASSQLAGSTQFF. The CDR3 DNA reads as TGTGCCAGTAGTCAGCTAGCGGGAAGCACGCAGTTCTTC. Combining the CDR3 with reference TRBV19 and TRBJ2-1 gives the whole variable domain DGGITQSPKYLFRKEGQNVTLSCEQNLNHDAMYWYRQDPGQGLRLIYYSQIVNDFQKGDIAEGYSVSREKKESFPLTVTSAQKNPTAFYLCASSQLAGSTQFFGPGTRLTVL.